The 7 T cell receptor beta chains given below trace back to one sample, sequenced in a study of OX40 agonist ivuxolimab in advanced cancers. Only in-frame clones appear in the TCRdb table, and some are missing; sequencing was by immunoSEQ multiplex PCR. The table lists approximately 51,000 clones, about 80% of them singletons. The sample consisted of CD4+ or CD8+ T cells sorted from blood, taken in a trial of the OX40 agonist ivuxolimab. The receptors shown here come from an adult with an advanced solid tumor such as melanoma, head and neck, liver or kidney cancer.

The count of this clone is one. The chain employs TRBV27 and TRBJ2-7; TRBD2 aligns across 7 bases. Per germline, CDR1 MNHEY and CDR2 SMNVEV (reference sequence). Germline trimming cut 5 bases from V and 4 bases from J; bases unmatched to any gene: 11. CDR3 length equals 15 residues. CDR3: CASSPRGGSMYEQYF. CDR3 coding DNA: TGTGCCAGCAGTCCCCGCGGCGGGAGTATGTACGAGCAGTACTTC.

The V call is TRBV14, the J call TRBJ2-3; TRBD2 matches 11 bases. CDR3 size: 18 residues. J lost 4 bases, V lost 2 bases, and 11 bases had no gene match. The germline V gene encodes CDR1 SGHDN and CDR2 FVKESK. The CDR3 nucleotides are TGTGCCAGCAGCCAACTAGCGGGAGGAGGATTCCGTCCAGATACGCAGTATTTT. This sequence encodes CASSQLAGGGFRPDTQYF.

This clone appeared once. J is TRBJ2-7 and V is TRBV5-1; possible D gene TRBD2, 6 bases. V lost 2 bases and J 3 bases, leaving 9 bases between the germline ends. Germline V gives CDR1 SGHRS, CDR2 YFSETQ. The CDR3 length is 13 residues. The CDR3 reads CASSLNSGYEQYF. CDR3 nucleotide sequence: TGCGCCAGCAGCTTAAATAGCGGCTACGAGCAGTACTTC. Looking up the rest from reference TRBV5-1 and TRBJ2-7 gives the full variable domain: KAGVTQTPRYLIKTRGQQVTLSCSPISGHRSVSWYQQTPGQGLQFLFEYFSETQRNKGNFPGRFSGRQFSNSRSEMNVSTLELGDSALYLCASSLNSGYEQYFGPGTRLTVT.

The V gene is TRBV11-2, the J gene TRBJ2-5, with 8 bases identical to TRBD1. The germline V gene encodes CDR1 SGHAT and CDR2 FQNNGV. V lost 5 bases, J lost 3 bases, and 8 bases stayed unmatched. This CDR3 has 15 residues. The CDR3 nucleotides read TGTGCCAGCAGCCCCAGGACAGGGCGAGAAGAGACCCAGTACTTC. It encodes CASSPRTGREETQYF.

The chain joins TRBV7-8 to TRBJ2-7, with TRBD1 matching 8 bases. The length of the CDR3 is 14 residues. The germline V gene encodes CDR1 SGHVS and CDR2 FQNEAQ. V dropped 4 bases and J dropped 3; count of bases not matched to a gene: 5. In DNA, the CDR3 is TGTGCCAGCAGCTCAACAGACAGGGGCTACGAGCAGTACTTC. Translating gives CASSSTDRGYEQYF.

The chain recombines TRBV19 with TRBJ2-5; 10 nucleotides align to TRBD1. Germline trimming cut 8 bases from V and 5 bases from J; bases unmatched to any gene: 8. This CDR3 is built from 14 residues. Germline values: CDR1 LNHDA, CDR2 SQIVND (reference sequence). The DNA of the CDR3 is TGTGCCAGTGGGAGACAGGGGGCGTGGGAGACCCAGTACTTC. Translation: CASGRQGAWETQYF.

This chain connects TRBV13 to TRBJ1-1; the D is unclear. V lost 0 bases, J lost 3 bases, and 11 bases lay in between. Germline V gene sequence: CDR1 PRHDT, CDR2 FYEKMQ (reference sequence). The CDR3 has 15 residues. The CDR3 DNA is TGTGCCAGCAGCTTAGGGGGCAACTTCCACACTGAAGCTTTCTTT. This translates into CASSLGGNFHTEAFF.